This T cell receptor (beta chain) comes out of a study of cytomegalovirus exposure and HLA in healthy donors. General study points: It was confirmed in vitro that a few of the CMV-associated chains were specific for CMV antigens. A list of about 180 TCR beta chains associated with cytomegalovirus was given. For cytomegalovirus status, the classifier reportedly gave diagnoses with high specificity and sensitivity.

Concerning this clone: Its antigen is not identified. The same CDR3 also results from other DNA sequences found in this sample.

From the roughly 110-subject validation cohort, which was separate from the roughly 690-subject first cohort, the donors were drawn. The CDR3 sequence is 13 residues long. V was shortened by 1 base and J by 5 bases, with 8 bases between the two germline ends. Germline V gene data show CDR1 as SQVTM and CDR2 as ANQGSEA. Method: immunoSEQ multiplex PCR; TCRdb's copy keeps in-frame clones and lacks some. In the table there are roughly 77,000 clones, around 95% of which are singletons. This TCR was recovered from a woman aged 18-29 years in good health and CMV-seronegative. The chain links TRBV29-1 to TRBJ1-4; tentatively, D is TRBD1 (5 bases). The material sequenced was PBMCs. DNA for the CDR3: TGCAGCGTTGAAGGGGGCCCGAATGAAAAACTGTTTTTT. Protein: CSVEGGPNEKLFF.